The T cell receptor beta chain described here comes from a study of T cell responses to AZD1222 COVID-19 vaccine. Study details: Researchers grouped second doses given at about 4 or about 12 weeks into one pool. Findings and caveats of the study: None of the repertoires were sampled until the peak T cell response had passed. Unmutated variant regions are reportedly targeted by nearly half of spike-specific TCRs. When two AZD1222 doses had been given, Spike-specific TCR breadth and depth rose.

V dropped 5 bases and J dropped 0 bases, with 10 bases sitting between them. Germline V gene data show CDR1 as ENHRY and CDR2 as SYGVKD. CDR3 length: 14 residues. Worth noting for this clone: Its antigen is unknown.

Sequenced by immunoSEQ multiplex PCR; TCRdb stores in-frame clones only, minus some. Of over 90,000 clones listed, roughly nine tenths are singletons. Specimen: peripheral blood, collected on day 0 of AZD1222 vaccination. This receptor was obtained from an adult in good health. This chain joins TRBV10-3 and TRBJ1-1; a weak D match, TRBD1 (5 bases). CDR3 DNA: TGTGCCATCAGTCGGGACCGAATGAACACTGAAGCTTTCTTT. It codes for CAISRDRMNTEAFF.